This T cell receptor (beta chain) came from a study of T cell responses to AZD1222 COVID-19 vaccine. Study conclusions and caveats: Donors were chiefly white British, with a greater number of females, and clonal diversity was perhaps underestimated. Only 5 or 6 AZD1222 recipients tested seropositive at baseline.

On this clone itself: Its target is not known.

The repertoire was sequenced with immunoSEQ multiplex PCR; TCRdb's copy has only in-frame clones and lacks some. Seen here are about 140,000 clones, 80% to 95% observed once, and the top ten hold over 1.5%. The TCR comes from an adult in good health. Source: peripheral blood, taken on day 0 of AZD1222 vaccination.

The CDR3, as DNA: TGTGCCAGCTCACCAATAAGTTTAGGGGGTATCTACAATGAGCAGTTCTTC. This encodes CASSPISLGGIYNEQFF. This chain joins TRBV18 and TRBJ2-1, with a tentative D call TRBD1 (6 bases). Germline CDR1 reads KGHSH; CDR2 reads LQKENI. The CDR3 length is 17 residues. V lost 2 bases and J 3 bases, leaving 17 bases between the germline ends.